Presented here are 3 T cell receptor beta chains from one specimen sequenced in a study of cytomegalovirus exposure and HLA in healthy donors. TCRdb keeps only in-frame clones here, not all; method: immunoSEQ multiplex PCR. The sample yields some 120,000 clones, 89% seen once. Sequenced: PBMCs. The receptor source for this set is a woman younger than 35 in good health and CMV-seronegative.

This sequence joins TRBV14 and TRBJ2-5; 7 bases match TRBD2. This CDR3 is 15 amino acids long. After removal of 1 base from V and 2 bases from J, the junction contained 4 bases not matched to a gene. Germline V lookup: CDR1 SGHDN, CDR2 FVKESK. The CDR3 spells CASSQVPGGQETQYF. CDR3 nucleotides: TGTGCCAGCAGCCAAGTTCCGGGGGGACAAGAGACCCAGTACTTC.

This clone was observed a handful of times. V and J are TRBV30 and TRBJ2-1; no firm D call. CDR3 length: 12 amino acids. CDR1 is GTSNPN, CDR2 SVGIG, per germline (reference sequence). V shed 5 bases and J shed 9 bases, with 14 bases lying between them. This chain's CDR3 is CAWSVGTGEQFF. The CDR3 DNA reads TGTGCCTGGTCCGTTGGAACGGGTGAGCAGTTCTTC.

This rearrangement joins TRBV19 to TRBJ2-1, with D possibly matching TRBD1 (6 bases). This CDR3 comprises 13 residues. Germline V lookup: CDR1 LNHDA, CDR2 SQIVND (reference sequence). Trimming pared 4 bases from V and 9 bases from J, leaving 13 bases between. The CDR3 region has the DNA TGTGCCAGTAGTACGAACAGGGTGGGTGAGCAGTTCTTC. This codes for CASSTNRVGEQFF.